This T cell receptor (beta chain) was recorded in a study of HIV-infected patients and healthy controls. The study, taken as a whole, reports: Size-matched repertoire data failed to replicate the apparent Gini index recovery after therapy in HIV-infected patients.

The CDR3 is 14 residues long. V lost 0 bases and J lost 6, with 9 bases in between. Antiretroviral therapy had run roughly three months, about 14 weeks, before follow-up blood collection. Whole blood was used without fractionation, so all unsorted peripheral T cells were included. In its sample, this clonotype was seen a few times. Its antigen is not identified. Reverse transcription used around 500 ng RNA and constant-region primers for alpha and beta. Separate chain-specific third strand synthesis with multiplexing indices produced the alpha and beta libraries. TCRdb itself ran the 5' RACE reads through MiXCR, one entry per CDR3 protein. The table includes about 15,000 distinct CDR3 sequences, 9.5% to 15% detected once.

The sample consisted of blood, taken during antiretroviral therapy. This chain links TRBV12-3 or TRBV12-4 with TRBJ2-1, with a weak D call TRBD1 (5 bases). The receptor comes from an adult with HIV infection. The donor label of this sample is uncertain. The CDR3 DNA is TGTGCCAGCAGTTTAGCAGGGGCTAGCAATGAGCAGTTCTTC. The encoded protein is CASSLAGASNEQFF.